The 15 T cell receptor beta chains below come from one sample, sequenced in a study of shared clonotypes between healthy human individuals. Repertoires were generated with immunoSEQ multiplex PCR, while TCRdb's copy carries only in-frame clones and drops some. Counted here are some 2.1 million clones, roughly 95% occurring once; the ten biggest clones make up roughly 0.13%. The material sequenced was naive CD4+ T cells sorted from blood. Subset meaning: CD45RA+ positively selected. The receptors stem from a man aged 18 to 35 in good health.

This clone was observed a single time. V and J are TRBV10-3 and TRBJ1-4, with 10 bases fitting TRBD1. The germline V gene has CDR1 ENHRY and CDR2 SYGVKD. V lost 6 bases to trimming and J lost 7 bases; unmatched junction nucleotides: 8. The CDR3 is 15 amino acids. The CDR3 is CAISPGTGAGEKLFF. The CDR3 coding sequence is TGTGCCATCAGCCCTGGGACAGGGGCAGGTGAAAAACTGTTTTTT.

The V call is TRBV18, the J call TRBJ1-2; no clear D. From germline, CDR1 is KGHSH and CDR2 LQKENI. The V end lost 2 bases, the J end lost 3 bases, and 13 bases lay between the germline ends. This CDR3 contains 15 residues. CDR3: CASSPGGKRDYGYTF. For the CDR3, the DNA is TGTGCCAGCTCACCAGGTGGGAAAAGGGACTATGGCTACACCTTC.

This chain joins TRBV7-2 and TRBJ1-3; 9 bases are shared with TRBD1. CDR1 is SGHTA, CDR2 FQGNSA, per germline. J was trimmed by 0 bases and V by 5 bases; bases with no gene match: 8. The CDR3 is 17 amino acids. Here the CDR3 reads CASSQQGALFSGNTIYF. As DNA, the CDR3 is TGTGCCAGCAGCCAACAGGGGGCCCTCTTCTCTGGAAACACCATATATTTT.

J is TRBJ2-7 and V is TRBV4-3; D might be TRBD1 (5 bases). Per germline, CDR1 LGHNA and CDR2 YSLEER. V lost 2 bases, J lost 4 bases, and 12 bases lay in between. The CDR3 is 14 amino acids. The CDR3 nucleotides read TGCGCCAGCAGCCAACTCCAGGGTAGTTACGAGCAGTACTTC. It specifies CASSQLQGSYEQYF.

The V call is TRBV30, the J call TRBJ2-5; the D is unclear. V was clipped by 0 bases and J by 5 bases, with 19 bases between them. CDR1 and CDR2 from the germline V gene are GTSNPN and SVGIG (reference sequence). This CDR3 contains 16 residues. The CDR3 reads CAWSVQSMLNLETQYF. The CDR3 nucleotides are TGTGCCTGGAGTGTACAGTCAATGCTAAATTTGGAGACCCAGTACTTC.

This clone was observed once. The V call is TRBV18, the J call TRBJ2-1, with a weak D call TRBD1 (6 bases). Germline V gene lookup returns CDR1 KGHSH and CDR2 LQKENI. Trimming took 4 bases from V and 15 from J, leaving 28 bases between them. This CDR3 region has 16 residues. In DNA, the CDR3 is TGTGCCAGCTCACTCACCGTATTGGGACACGATAGCGCTCTGTTCTTC. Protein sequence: CASSLTVLGHDSALFF. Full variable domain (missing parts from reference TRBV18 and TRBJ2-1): NAGVMQNPRHLVRRRGQEARLRCSPMKGHSHVYWYRQLPEEGLKFMVYLQKENIIDESGMPKERFSAEFPKEGPSILRIQQVVRGDSAAYFCASSLTVLGHDSALFFGPGTRLTVL.

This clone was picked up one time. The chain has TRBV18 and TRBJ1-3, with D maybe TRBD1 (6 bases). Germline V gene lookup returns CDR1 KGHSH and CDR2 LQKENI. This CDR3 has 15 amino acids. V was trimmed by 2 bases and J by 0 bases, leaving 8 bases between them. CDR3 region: CASSPGQTSGNTIYF. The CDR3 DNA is TGTGCCAGCTCACCAGGACAGACCTCTGGAAACACCATATATTTT.

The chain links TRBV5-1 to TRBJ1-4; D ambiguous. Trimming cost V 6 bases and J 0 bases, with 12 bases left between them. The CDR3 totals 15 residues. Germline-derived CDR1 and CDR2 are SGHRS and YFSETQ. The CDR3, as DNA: TGCGCCAGCAATCCGGGCAAGACAACTAATGAAAAACTGTTTTTT. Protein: CASNPGKTTNEKLFF.

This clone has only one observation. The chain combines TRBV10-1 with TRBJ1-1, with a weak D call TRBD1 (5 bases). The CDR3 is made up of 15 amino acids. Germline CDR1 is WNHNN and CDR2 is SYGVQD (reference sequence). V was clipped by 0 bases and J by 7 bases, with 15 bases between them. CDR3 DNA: TGCGCCAGCAGTGAGTCTATGGGGGGACGAAGTGAAGCTTTCTTT. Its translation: CASSESMGGRSEAFF.

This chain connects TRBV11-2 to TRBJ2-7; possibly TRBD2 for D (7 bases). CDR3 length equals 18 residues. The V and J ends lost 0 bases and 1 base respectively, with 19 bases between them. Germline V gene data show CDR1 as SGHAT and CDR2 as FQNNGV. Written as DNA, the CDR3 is TGTGCCAGCAGCTTAGAAGGGATTGTGGGAGGGGGATCCTACGAGCAGTACTTC. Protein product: CASSLEGIVGGGSYEQYF.

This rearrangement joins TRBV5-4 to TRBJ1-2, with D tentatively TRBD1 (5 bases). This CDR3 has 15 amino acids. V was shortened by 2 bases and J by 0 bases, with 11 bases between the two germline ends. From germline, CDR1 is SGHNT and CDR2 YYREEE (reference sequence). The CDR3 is CASSFGAQANYGYTF. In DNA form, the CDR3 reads TGTGCCAGCAGCTTCGGGGCCCAAGCTAACTATGGCTACACCTTC.

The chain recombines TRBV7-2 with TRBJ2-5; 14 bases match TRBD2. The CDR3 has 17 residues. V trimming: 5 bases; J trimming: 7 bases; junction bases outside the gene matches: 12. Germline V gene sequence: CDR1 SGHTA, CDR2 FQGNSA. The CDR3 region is CASSPPGTSGRGVTQYF. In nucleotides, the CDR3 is TGTGCCAGCAGCCCACCCGGGACTAGCGGGAGAGGGGTGACCCAGTACTTC.

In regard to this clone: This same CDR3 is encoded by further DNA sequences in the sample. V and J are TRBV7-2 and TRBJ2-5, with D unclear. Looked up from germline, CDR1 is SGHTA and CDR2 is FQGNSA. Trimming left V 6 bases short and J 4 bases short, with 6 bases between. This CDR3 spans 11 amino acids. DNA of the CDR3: TGTGCCAGCAGTAGTCGAGAGACCCAGTACTTC. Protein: CASSSRETQYF.

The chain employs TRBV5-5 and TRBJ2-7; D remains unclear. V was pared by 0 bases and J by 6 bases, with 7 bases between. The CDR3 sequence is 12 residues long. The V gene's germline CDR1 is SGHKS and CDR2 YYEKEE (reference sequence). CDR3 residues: CASSLDGVEQYF. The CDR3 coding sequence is TGTGCCAGCAGCTTGGATGGGGTCGAGCAGTACTTC.

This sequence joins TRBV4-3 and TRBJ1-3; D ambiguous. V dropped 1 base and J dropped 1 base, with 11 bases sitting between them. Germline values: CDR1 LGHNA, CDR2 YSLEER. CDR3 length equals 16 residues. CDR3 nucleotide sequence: TGCGCCAGCAGCCAAGGGGCCGTAGGATCTGGAAACACCATATATTTT. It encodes CASSQGAVGSGNTIYF.